These 27 T cell receptor beta chains share one sample of origin, sequenced in a study of identical twins. MiXCR was run by TCRdb on the 5' RACE reads, yielding one entry per CDR3 protein. The data contain around 480,000 distinct CDR3 sequences, 13% to 15% of them seen just once; the ten biggest clones take up about 1%. The sample was also linked to a second study, of yellow fever vaccine responses in identical twins.

Sequenced material: CD4+ T cells sorted from blood. All receptors derive from a woman under 30 in good health.

Concerning this clonotype: The junction departs from germline at one end; a sequencing error may be responsible. V and J are TRBV7-7 and TRBJ2-3; no clear D gene. CDR1 SSHAT and CDR2 FNYEAQ come from the germline V gene (reference sequence). The CDR3 has 18 residues. The CDR3 nucleotides read TGTGCTAGCAGTCCCGACCCCGCGACACGCACTAGCACAGATACGCAGTATTTT. Its translation: CASSPDPATRTSTDTQYF.

This sequence joins TRBV9 and TRBJ2-3, with 7 bases fitting TRBD2. V lost 4 bases to trimming and J lost 2 bases; unmatched junction nucleotides: 7. The CDR3 spans 15 residues. Germline lookup yields CDR1 SGDLS and CDR2 YYNGEE. In nucleotides, the CDR3 is TGTGCCAGCAGCCCCAATAGCGGGTACACAGATACGCAGTATTTT. Translated, it gives CASSPNSGYTDTQYF.

This clonotype occurred a few times. The gene calls are TRBV20-1 and TRBJ2-7, with D perhaps TRBD2 (6 bases). Deletions cut 1 base from V and 12 bases from J, with 19 bases between. The CDR3 totals 13 residues. The germline CDR1 and CDR2 sequences are DFQATT and SNEGSKA (reference sequence). CDR3 DNA sequence: TGCAGTGCTAGAGCCCAGGCCCCGGGAGTCGGGTACTTC. Its protein is CSARAQAPGVGYF.

This clonotype occurred many times. The chain couples TRBV24-1 to TRBJ2-1, with 9 bases aligning to TRBD1. The CDR3 extends over 19 amino acids. Germline-derived CDR1 and CDR2 are KGHDR and SFDVKD. The J segment lost 6 bases and the V segment lost 4 bases, leaving 18 bases of the junction unmatched. The CDR3 DNA reads TGTGCCACCAGTGACCCCTTCTCCGGGACAGGGAGAGGTGGCAATGAGCAGTTCTTC. Translation: CATSDPFSGTGRGGNEQFF.

The chain carries TRBV9 and TRBJ2-7, with TRBD2 as a possible D gene (6 bases). Germline-derived CDR1 and CDR2 are SGDLS and YYNGEE. V was clipped by 0 bases and J by 6 bases, with 13 bases between them. The CDR3 spans 14 residues. The CDR3 spells CASSVVGGSGEQYF. The CDR3 bases are TGTGCCAGCAGCGTAGTGGGGGGTTCCGGCGAGCAGTACTTC.

V usage is TRBV24-1 and J usage is TRBJ2-2, with 11 bases identical to TRBD2. The CDR3 loop spans 16 amino acids. V gave up 3 bases and J gave up 7 bases; unmatched junction bases: 6. Germline CDR1 and CDR2: KGHDR and SFDVKD. The DNA of the CDR3 is TGTGCCACCAGTGATGGACTAGCGGGCCGCAACGGGGAGCTGTTTTTT. This codes for CATSDGLAGRNGELFF.

The chain combines TRBV5-1 with TRBJ1-2; 7 positions agree with TRBD1. In germline, CDR1 is SGHRS, CDR2 YFSETQ. Germline trimming cut 0 bases from V and 2 bases from J; bases unmatched to any gene: 7. This CDR3 has 16 amino acids. CDR3 sequence (DNA): TGCGCCAGCAGCTTGGAGGCGGGACAGCGAAACTATGGCTACACCTTC. It translates to CASSLEAGQRNYGYTF.

In its sample, this clonotype was seen a few times. V and J are TRBV11-2 and TRBJ2-4; D gene ambiguous. CDR1 is SGHAT, CDR2 FQNNGV, per germline. V lost 1 base, J lost 3 bases, and 4 bases lay in between. The CDR3 extends over 13 amino acids. CDR3 in amino acids: CASSLVLKNIQYF. The CDR3, as DNA: TGTGCCAGCAGCTTAGTACTCAAAAACATTCAGTACTTC.

The chain has TRBV5-1 and TRBJ2-5; weak D call: TRBD1 (6 bases). Trimming removed 4 bases from V and 3 bases from J, with 16 bases in between. The CDR3 has 15 amino acids. Germline lookup yields CDR1 SGHRS and CDR2 YFSETQ. CDR3 nucleotide sequence: TGCGCCAGCAGCCCAGGACCAGGGGCAGAAGAGACCCAGTACTTC. Translation: CASSPGPGAEETQYF.

The genes are TRBV2 and TRBJ2-3, with 7 bases that match TRBD2. The CDR3 has 15 residues. J was trimmed by 3 bases and V by 2 bases; bases with no gene match: 5. CDR1 and CDR2 (germline): SNHLY, FYNNEI. The CDR3 DNA sequence: TGTGCCAGCAGTGAAAGGAGCGGGGAAACAGATACGCAGTATTTT. This gives the protein CASSERSGETDTQYF.

The J gene is TRBJ1-1, the V gene TRBV28, with TRBD1 matching over 11 bases. Trimming removed 7 bases from V and 5 bases from J; junction bases left unmatched: 18. Germline CDR1 reads MDHEN; CDR2 reads SYDVKM. The CDR3 loop spans 18 amino acids. The DNA of the CDR3 is TGTGCCAGCACAGGGACAGGGGGTAAGTCTGGCCTGATTACTGAAGCTTTCTTT. Its protein product is CASTGTGGKSGLITEAFF.

This chain connects TRBV6-2 or TRBV6-3 to TRBJ1-5; D unclear. CDR1 is MNHEY and CDR2 is SVGEGT in the germline V gene. The CDR3 is 14 residues long. V gave up 4 bases and J gave up 4 bases, with 11 bases separating them. CDR3 in DNA: TGTGCCAGCAGTTGGAGAGGGTTGAATCAGCCCCAGCATTTT. This codes for CASSWRGLNQPQHF.

The chain joins TRBV12-2 to TRBJ2-1; the D call in the table, TRBD1, was not verified against the DNA. TRBV12-2 is flagged as a pseudogene. The CDR3 is 15 amino acids. The CDR3 DNA reads TGTGCAAGTCGCAATCCCCCGGGAAGCGACAATGAGCAGTTCTTC. This codes for CASRNPPGSDNEQFF.

This clonotype was observed many times. The V gene is TRBV7-9, the J gene TRBJ1-5; 9 bases are a match to TRBD1. Germline assignment: CDR1 SEHNR and CDR2 FQNEAQ (reference sequence). This CDR3 has 16 amino acids. With V trimmed by 5 bases and J by 5 bases, 10 bases remained unmatched. CDR3: CASSKYRTGDDQPQHF. DNA of the CDR3: TGTGCCAGCAGCAAATATAGGACAGGGGACGATCAGCCCCAGCATTTT.

This clonotype was seen more than once but under ten times. The rearrangement joins TRBV5-1 to TRBJ2-3, with D possibly called TRBD1 or TRBD2 (5 bases each). Germline V gene sequence: CDR1 SGHRS, CDR2 YFSETQ. V lost 0 bases, J lost 0 bases, and 11 bases lay in between. The CDR3 totals 16 residues. CDR3 region: CASSLGMGVSTDTQYF. DNA for the CDR3: TGCGCCAGCAGCTTGGGGATGGGGGTCAGCACAGATACGCAGTATTTT.

DNA for the CDR3: TGTGCCAGCAGAGTTGGCAGGGACAACGAGCAGTACTTC. It specifies CASRVGRDNEQYF. J is TRBJ2-7 and V is TRBV2, with D perhaps matching TRBD1 (6 bases). Looked up from germline, CDR1 is SNHLY and CDR2 is FYNNEI. With 6 bases removed from V and 5 bases from J, the gap between germline ends came to 14 bases. This CDR3 has 13 residues.

This sequence joins TRBV29-1 and TRBJ2-7; 8 bases line up with TRBD2. V lost 2 bases, J lost 4 bases, and 1 base stayed unmatched. Germline lookup yields CDR1 SQVTM and CDR2 ANQGSEA. The length of the CDR3 is 12 residues. This chain's CDR3 is CSVETSGYEQYF. CDR3 nucleotides: TGCAGCGTTGAAACTAGCGGATACGAGCAGTACTTC.

This clonotype came up a few times. The chain combines TRBV28 with TRBJ2-2; 13 bases map to TRBD2. The CDR3 spans 18 residues. V was pared by 5 bases and J by 0 bases, with 6 bases of the junction left unmatched. From germline, CDR1 is MDHEN and CDR2 SYDVKM. CDR3 loop: CASSATSGGVANTGELFF. CDR3 sequence (DNA): TGTGCCAGCAGTGCAACTAGCGGGGGGGTTGCGAACACCGGGGAGCTGTTTTTT.

This clonotype has a count of ten or more. The rearrangement joins TRBV6-1 to TRBJ2-3; maybe TRBD2 (6 bases). Germline V gives CDR1 MNHNS, CDR2 SASEGT. The CDR3 is 14 residues long. V lost 9 bases and J 2 bases, leaving 15 bases between the germline ends. The CDR3 coding sequence is TGTGCCAGTTCCACGGGGGTGGCCACAGATACGCAGTATTTT. Protein sequence: CASSTGVATDTQYF.

The table lists this clonotype with a few counts. The gene calls are TRBV15 and TRBJ2-2; D not certain. V lost 3 bases and J lost 0, with 17 bases in between. Germline V gives CDR1 LNHNV, CDR2 YYDKDF (reference sequence). The CDR3 has 18 residues. In DNA form, the CDR3 reads TGTGCCACCAGCAGGCCTGGACGGACCCTAGCGAACACCGGGGAGCTGTTTTTT. The encoded protein is CATSRPGRTLANTGELFF.

V gene TRBV25-1 combines with J gene TRBJ2-3, with D maybe TRBD2 (5 bases). The CDR3 consists of 14 residues. V lost 8 bases and J 2 bases, leaving 14 bases between the germline ends. CDR1 is MGHDK and CDR2 is SYGVNS in the germline V gene. CDR3: CASETTGFTDTQYF. The CDR3 coding sequence is TGTGCCAGCGAAACAACGGGGTTCACAGATACGCAGTATTTT.

This clonotype has only a few counts. The chain recombines TRBV10-3 with TRBJ1-4, with a possible D match to TRBD1 (6 bases). CDR1 is ENHRY, CDR2 SYGVKD, per germline. Trimming cost V 3 bases and J 3 bases, with 8 bases left between them. There are 14 residues in the CDR3. The CDR3 sequence: CAISEGGSNEKLFF. The CDR3 DNA reads as TGTGCCATCAGTGAAGGGGGTTCTAATGAAAAACTGTTTTTT.

This clonotype was counted ten times or more. V is TRBV2 and J is TRBJ2-1; the match to TRBD1 covers 10 bases. This CDR3 contains 15 residues. The V gene's germline CDR1 is SNHLY and CDR2 FYNNEI. J was trimmed by 6 bases and V by 5 bases; bases with no gene match: 7. CDR3 DNA sequence: TGTGCCAGCAGTTCCGACAGGGGGCTTGGCAATGAGCAGTTCTTC. It yields the protein CASSSDRGLGNEQFF.

This sequence joins TRBV12-3 or TRBV12-4 and TRBJ1-5; no definite D call. V lost 5 bases and J 0 bases, leaving 8 bases between the germline ends. CDR3 size: 14 residues. In DNA, the CDR3 is TGTGCCAGCAGTGGCATGAATAGCAATCAGCCCCAGCATTTT. This translates into CASSGMNSNQPQHF.

This clonotype was seen only a few times. The chain combines TRBV29-1 with TRBJ2-7; 8 bases map to TRBD1. Trimming cost V 7 bases and J 5 bases; bases outside gene matches: 7. This CDR3 is 12 amino acids long. Germline-derived CDR1 and CDR2 are SQVTM and ANQGSEA. As DNA, the CDR3 is TGCAGCGCCGGACAGGGTCCGCACGAGCAGTACTTC. This encodes CSAGQGPHEQYF.

The table lists this clonotype with a few counts. This chain joins TRBV20-1 and TRBJ2-7, with TRBD2 identical over 14 bases. The CDR3 has 17 amino acids. The germline V gene has CDR1 DFQATT and CDR2 SNEGSKA (reference sequence). V trimming: 4 bases; J trimming: 0 bases; junction bases outside the gene matches: 8. The CDR3 sequence is CSAMGGLAGESSYEQYF. The DNA of the CDR3 is TGCAGTGCTATGGGGGGACTAGCGGGAGAGAGCTCCTACGAGCAGTACTTC.

CDR3: CASGRGGMTYEQYF. The CDR3 coding sequence is TGTGCCAGCGGGCGGGGCGGAATGACCTACGAGCAGTACTTC. The chain employs TRBV6-1 and TRBJ2-7; perhaps TRBD2 as D (6 bases). V dropped 8 bases and J dropped 2 bases, with 16 bases sitting between them. Germline V gene sequence: CDR1 MNHNS, CDR2 SASEGT. The CDR3 loop spans 14 amino acids.